These 7 T cell receptor beta chains were all obtained from the same sample, sequenced in a study of cytomegalovirus exposure and HLA in healthy donors. The PCR contained 60 Vbeta and 13 Jbeta primers. Some clones are missing from TCRdb's copy, which holds only in-frame ones; the method was immunoSEQ multiplex PCR. The sample records 100,000 to 150,000 clones, about 73% being singletons. Source material: PBMCs. The receptors come from a woman between 50 and 59 years old in good health and CMV-seropositive.

The rearrangement joins TRBV6-6 to TRBJ1-5, with 9 nucleotides matching TRBD1. The CDR3 has 14 residues. V gave up 7 bases and J gave up 7 bases; unmatched junction bases: 8. Germline assignment: CDR1 MNHNY and CDR2 SVGAGI (reference sequence). The CDR3 loop reads CASTLDRGDQPQHF. In DNA, the CDR3 is TGTGCCAGCACTCTAGACAGGGGGGACCAGCCCCAGCATTTT.

The chain couples TRBV2 to TRBJ2-1; perhaps TRBD1 as D (5 bases). The CDR3 contains 15 residues. Germline-derived CDR1 and CDR2 are SNHLY and FYNNEI. Trimming removed 4 bases from V and 0 bases from J, with 10 bases in between. The CDR3 here is CASSGQSSSYNEQFF. The CDR3 nucleotides read TGTGCCAGCAGTGGACAGTCGAGCTCCTACAATGAGCAGTTCTTC. Together with reference TRBV2 and TRBJ2-1, the CDR3 gives the full variable domain: EPEVTQTPSHQVTQMGQEVILRCVPISNHLYFYWYRQILGQKVEFLVSFYNNEISEKSEIFDDQFSVERPDGSNFTLKIRSTKLEDSAMYFCASSGQSSSYNEQFFGPGTRLTVL.

The rearrangement joins TRBV19 to TRBJ1-1; a possible D gene is TRBD1 (5 bases). Germline V lookup: CDR1 LNHDA, CDR2 SQIVND (reference sequence). The length of the CDR3 is 16 residues. Trimming stripped 2 bases from V and 4 bases from J, with 17 bases between. CDR3 sequence: CASSITGRTGVTEAFF. The CDR3 DNA follows: TGTGCCAGTAGTATAACGGGGAGAACGGGGGTCACTGAAGCTTTCTTT.

The chain recombines TRBV6-4 with TRBJ2-4; TRBD1 matches 8 bases. Trimming removed 6 bases from V and 1 base from J; junction bases left unmatched: 20. Germline-derived CDR1 and CDR2 are MRHNA and SNTAGT. The CDR3 covers 20 residues. CDR3 DNA sequence: TGTGCCAGCAGGAGGGCTGACAGGGGAGCCCCTCGCGGGGCCAAAAACATTCAGTACTTC. Translated, it gives CASRRADRGAPRGAKNIQYF.

The rearrangement joins TRBV5-1 to TRBJ2-1; 9 positions match TRBD2. The CDR3 is 14 residues long. Per germline, CDR1 SGHRS and CDR2 YFSETQ. The ends lost 7 bases at V and 9 bases at J; junction bases unmatched: 11. CDR3 DNA: TGCGCCAGCCGCAAACAGCGGGGGGCGGGTGAGCAGTTCTTC. Translating gives CASRKQRGAGEQFF. The full variable domain, rest sourced from reference TRBV5-1 and TRBJ2-1, is KAGVTQTPRYLIKTRGQQVTLSCSPISGHRSVSWYQQTPGQGLQFLFEYFSETQRNKGNFPGRFSGRQFSNSRSEMNVSTLELGDSALYLCASRKQRGAGEQFFGPGTRLTVL.

This clone appeared a few times. This sequence joins TRBV7-9 and TRBJ2-7, with TRBD2 matching over 10 bases. Unmatched junction bases numbered 5, after V lost 6 bases and J lost 0 bases. The length of the CDR3 is 15 residues. Looked up from germline, CDR1 is SEHNR and CDR2 is FQNEAQ (reference sequence). CDR3 DNA: TGTGCCAGCAGTGATTCTAGCGGGGGCTCCTACGAGCAGTACTTC. Its translation is CASSDSSGGSYEQYF.

The CDR3 sequence: CAIRRHSSSKLFF. CDR3 DNA: TGTGCCATCAGGCGCCACAGTTCCAGTAAACTGTTTTTT. V usage is TRBV10-3 and J usage is TRBJ1-4; unclear D gene. CDR1 is ENHRY, CDR2 SYGVKD, per germline. The CDR3 runs 13 residues. Trimming shortened V by 6 bases and J by 11 bases, and 16 bases separated the two germline ends.